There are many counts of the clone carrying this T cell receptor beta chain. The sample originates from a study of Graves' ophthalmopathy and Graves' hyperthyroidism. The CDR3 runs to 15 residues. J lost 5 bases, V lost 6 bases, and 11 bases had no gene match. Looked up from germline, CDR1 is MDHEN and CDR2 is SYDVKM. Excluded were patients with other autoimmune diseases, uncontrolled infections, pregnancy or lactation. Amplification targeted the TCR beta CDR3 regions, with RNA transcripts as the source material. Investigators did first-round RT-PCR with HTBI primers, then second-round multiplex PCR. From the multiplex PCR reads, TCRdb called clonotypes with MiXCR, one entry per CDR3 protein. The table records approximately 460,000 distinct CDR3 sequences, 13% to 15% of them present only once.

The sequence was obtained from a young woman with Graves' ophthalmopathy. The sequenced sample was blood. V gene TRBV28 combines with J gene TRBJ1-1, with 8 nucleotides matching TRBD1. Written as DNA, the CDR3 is TGTGCCAGCAGATTACCATTGACAGGGGTGACTGAAGCTTTCTTT. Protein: CASRLPLTGVTEAFF. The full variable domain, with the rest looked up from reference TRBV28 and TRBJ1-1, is DVKVTQSSRYLVKRTGEKVFLECVQDMDHENMFWYRQDPGLGLRLIYFSYDVKMKEKGDIPEGYSVSREKKERFSLILESASTNQTSMYLCASRLPLTGVTEAFFGQGTRLTVV.